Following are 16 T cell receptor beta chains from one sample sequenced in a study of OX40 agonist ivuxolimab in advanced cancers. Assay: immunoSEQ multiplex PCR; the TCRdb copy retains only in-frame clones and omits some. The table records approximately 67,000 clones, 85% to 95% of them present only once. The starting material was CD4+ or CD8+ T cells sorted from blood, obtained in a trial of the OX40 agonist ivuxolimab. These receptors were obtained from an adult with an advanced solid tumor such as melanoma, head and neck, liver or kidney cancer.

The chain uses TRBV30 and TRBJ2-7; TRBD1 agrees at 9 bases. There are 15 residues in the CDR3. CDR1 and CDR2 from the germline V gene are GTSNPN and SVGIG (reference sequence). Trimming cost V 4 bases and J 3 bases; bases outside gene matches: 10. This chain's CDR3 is CAWTSGTGTVYEQYF. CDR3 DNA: TGTGCCTGGACTTCCGGGACAGGGACCGTCTACGAGCAGTACTTC.

CDR3 region: CASSGGTSGYNEQFF. The DNA of the CDR3 is TGTGCCAGCAGCGGCGGGACTAGCGGATACAATGAGCAGTTCTTC. The V call is TRBV9, the J call TRBJ2-1; 11 bases fit TRBD2. Germline V gene sequence: CDR1 SGDLS, CDR2 YYNGEE. The CDR3 sequence is 15 residues long. V gave up 3 bases and J gave up 4 bases; unmatched junction bases: 3.

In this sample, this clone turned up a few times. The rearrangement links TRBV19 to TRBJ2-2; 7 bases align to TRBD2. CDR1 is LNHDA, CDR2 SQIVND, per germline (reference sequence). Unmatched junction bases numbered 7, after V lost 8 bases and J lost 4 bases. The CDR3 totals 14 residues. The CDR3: CASLGTTFTGELFF. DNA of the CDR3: TGTGCCAGTCTGGGGACTACCTTCACCGGGGAGCTGTTTTTT. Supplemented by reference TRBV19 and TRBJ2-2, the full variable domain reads DGGITQSPKYLFRKEGQNVTLSCEQNLNHDAMYWYRQDPGQGLRLIYYSQIVNDFQKGDIAEGYSVSREKKESFPLTVTSAQKNPTAFYLCASLGTTFTGELFFGEGSRLTVL.

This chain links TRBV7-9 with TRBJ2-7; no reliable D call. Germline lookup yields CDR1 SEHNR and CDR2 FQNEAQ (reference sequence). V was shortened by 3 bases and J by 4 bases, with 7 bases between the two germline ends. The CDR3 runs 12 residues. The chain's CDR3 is CASSFQEYEQYF. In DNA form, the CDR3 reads TGTGCCAGCAGCTTCCAAGAGTACGAGCAGTACTTC.

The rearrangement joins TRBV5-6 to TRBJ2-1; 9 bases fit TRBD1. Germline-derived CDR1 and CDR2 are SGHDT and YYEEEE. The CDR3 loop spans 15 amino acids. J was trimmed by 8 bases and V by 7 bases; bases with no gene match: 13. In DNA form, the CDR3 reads TGTGCCAGCGATCGGGGATTTTGGACAGGGGATGAGCAGTTCTTC. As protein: CASDRGFWTGDEQFF.

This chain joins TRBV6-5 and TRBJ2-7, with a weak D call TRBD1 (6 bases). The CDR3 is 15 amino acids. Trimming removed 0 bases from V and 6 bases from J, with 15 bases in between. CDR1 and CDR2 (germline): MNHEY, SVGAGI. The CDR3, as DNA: TGTGCCAGCAGTTACTCGAGACAGGCGTCGTCCGAGCAGTACTTC. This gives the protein CASSYSRQASSEQYF.

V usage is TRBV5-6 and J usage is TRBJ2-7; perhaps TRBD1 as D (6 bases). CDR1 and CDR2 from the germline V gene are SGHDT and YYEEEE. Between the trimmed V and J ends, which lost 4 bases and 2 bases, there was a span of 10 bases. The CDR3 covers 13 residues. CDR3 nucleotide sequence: TGTGCCAGCAGCCCCGGACAGACCTACGAGCAGTACTTC. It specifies CASSPGQTYEQYF.

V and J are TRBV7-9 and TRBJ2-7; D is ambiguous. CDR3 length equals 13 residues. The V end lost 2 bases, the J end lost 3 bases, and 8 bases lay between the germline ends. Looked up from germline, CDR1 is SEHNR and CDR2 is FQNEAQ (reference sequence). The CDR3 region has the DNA TGTGCCAGCAGCTTACCCCTCTACTACGAGCAGTACTTC. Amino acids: CASSLPLYYEQYF.

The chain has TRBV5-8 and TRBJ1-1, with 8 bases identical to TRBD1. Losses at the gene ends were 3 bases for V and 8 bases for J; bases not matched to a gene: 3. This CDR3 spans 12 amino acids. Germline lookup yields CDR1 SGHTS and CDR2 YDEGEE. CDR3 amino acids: CASSYGQGEAFF. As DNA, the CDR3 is TGTGCCAGCAGCTATGGACAGGGAGAAGCTTTCTTT. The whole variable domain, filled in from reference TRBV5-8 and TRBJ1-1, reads EAGVTQSPTHLIKTRGQQATLRCSPISGHTSVYWYQQALGLGLQFLLWYDEGEERNRGNFPPRFSGRQFPNYSSELNVNALELEDSALYLCASSYGQGEAFFGQGTRLTVV.

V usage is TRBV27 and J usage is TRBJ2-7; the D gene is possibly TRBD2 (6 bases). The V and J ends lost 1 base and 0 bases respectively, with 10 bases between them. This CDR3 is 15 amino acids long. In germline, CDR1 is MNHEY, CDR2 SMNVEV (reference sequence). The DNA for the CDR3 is TGTGCCAGCAGTTTATTTGGCGGGGTCTCCTACGAGCAGTACTTC. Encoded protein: CASSLFGGVSYEQYF.

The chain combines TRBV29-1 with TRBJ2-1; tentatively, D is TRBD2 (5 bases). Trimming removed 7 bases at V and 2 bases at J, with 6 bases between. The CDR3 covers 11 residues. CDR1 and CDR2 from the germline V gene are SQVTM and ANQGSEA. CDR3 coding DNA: TGCAGCGCGGAGGCCTACAATGAGCAGTTCTTC. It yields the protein CSAEAYNEQFF.

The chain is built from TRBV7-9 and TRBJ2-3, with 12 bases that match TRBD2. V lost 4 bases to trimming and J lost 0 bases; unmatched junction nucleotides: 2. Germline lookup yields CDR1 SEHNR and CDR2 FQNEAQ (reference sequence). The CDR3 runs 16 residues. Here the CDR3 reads CASSSGTSGSTDTQYF. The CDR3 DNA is TGTGCCAGCAGCTCGGGGACTAGCGGGAGCACAGATACGCAGTATTTT.

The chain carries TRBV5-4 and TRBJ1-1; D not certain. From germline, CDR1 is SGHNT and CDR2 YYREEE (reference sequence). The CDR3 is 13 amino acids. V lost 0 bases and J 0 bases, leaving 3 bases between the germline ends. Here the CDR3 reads CASSLAVNTEAFF. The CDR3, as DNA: TGTGCCAGCAGCTTGGCCGTGAACACTGAAGCTTTCTTT.

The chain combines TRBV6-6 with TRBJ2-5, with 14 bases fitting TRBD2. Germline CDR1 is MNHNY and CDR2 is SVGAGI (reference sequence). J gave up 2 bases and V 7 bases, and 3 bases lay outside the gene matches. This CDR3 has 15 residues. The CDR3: CASTRLAGGQETQYF. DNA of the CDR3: TGTGCCAGCACCCGACTAGCGGGAGGGCAAGAGACCCAGTACTTC.

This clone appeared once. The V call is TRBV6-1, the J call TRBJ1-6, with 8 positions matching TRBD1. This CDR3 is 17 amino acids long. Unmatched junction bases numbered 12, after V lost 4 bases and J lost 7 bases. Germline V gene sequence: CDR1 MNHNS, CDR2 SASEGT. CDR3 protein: CASSVTGASYPNSPLHF. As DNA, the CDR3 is TGTGCCAGCAGTGTGACAGGGGCTTCCTACCCCAATTCACCCCTCCACTTT.

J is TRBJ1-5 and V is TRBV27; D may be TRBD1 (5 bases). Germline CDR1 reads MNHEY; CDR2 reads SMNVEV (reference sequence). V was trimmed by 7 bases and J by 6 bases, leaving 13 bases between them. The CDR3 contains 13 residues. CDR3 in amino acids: CASTSGGGQPQHF. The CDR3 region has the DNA TGTGCCAGCACCTCTGGGGGGGGTCAGCCCCAGCATTTT.